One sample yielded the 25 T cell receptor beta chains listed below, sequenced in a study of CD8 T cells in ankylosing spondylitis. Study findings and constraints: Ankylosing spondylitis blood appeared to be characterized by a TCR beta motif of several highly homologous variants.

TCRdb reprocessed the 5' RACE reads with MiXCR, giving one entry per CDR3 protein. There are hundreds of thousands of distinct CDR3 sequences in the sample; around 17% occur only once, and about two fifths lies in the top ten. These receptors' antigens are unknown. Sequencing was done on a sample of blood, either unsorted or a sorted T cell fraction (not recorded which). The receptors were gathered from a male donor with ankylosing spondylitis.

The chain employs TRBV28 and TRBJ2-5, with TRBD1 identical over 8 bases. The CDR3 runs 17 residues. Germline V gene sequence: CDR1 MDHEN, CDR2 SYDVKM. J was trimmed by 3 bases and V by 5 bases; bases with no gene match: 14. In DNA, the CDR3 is TGTGCCAGCAGTCCCCTATGGACAGGGACCTTCAAAGAGACCCAGTACTTC. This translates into CASSPLWTGTFKETQYF.

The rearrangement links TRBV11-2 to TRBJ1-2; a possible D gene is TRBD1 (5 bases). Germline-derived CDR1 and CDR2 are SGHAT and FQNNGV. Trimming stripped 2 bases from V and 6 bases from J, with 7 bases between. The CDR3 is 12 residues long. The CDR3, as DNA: TGTGCCAGCAGCTTATCGGGGGATGGCTACACCTTC. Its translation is CASSLSGDGYTF. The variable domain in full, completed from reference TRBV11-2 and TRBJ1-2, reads EAGVAQSPRYKIIEKRQSVAFWCNPISGHATLYWYQQILGQGPKLLIQFQNNGVVDDSQLPKDRFSAERLKGVDSTLKIQPAKLEDSAVYLCASSLSGDGYTFGSGTRLTVV.

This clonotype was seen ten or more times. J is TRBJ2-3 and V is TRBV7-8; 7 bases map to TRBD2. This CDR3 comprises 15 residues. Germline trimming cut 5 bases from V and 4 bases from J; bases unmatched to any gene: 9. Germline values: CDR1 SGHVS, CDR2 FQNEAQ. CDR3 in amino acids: CASSPGGGVPDTQYF. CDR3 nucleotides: TGTGCCAGCAGCCCGGGAGGTGGGGTGCCAGATACGCAGTATTTT.

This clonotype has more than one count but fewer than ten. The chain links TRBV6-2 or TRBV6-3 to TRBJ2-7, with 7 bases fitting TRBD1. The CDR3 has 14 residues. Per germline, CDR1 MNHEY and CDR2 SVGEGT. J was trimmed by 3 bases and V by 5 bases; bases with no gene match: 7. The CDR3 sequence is CASSPSGDSYEQYF. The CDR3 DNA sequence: TGTGCCAGCAGTCCCTCCGGGGACAGCTACGAGCAGTACTTC.

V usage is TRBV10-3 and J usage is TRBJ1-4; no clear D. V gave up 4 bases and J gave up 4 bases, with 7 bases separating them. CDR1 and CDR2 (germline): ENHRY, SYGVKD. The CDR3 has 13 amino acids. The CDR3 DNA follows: TGTGCCATCAGTGCCCGGGGTAATGAAAAACTGTTTTTT. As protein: CAISARGNEKLFF.

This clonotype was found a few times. Here the CDR3 reads CASSQDWPQTWSYEQYF. Written as DNA, the CDR3 is TGCGCCAGCAGCCAAGATTGGCCTCAAACATGGTCCTACGAGCAGTACTTC. The chain carries TRBV4-3 and TRBJ2-7, with D unresolved. Germline loops: CDR1 LGHNA, CDR2 YSLEER. This CDR3 is built from 17 residues. The V and J ends lost 0 bases and 1 base respectively, with 16 bases between them.

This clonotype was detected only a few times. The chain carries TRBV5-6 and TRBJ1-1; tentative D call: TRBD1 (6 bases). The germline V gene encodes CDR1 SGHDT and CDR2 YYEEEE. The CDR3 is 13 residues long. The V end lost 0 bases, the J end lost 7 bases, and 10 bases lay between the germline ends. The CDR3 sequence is CASSLASRGEAFF. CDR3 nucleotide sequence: TGTGCCAGCAGCTTGGCCAGCAGGGGTGAAGCTTTCTTT.

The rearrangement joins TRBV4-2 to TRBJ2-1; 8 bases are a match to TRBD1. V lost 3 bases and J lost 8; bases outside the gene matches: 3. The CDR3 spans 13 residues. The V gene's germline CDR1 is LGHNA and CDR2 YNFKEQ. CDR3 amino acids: CASSHGQGDEQFF. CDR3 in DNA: TGTGCCAGCAGCCACGGACAGGGCGATGAGCAGTTCTTC.

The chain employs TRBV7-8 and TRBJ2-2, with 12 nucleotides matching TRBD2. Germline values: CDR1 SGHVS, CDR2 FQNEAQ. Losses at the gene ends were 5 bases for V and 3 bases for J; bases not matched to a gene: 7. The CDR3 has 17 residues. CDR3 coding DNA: TGTGCCAGCAGCCTTACCGGACTAGCGGGGTACACCGGGGAGCTGTTTTTT. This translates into CASSLTGLAGYTGELFF.

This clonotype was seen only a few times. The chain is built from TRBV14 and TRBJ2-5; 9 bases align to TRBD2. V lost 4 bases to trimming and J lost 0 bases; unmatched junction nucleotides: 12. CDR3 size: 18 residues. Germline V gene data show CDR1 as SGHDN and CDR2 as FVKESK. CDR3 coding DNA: TGTGCCAGCAGCCGCTACTTGGCGGGAGGGATGTACCAAGAGACCCAGTACTTC. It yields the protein CASSRYLAGGMYQETQYF. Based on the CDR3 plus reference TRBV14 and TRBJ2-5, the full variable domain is EAGVTQFPSHSVIEKGQTVTLRCDPISGHDNLYWYRRVMGKEIKFLLHFVKESKQDESGMPNNRFLAERTGGTYSTLKVQPAELEDSGVYFCASSRYLAGGMYQETQYFGPGTRLLVL.

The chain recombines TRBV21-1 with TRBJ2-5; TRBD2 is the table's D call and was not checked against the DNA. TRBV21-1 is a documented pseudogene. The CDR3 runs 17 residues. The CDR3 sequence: CASSYQRGSGRGETQYF. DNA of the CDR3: TGTGCCAGCAGCTACCAGCGTGGTAGCGGGAGAGGAGAGACCCAGTACTTC.

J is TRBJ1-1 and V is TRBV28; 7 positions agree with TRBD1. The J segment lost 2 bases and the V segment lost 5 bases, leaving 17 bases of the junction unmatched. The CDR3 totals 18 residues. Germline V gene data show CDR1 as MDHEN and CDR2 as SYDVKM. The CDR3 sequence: CASSPTIVLTGFNTEAFF. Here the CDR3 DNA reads TGTGCCAGCAGTCCAACTATCGTATTGACAGGGTTCAACACTGAAGCTTTCTTT.

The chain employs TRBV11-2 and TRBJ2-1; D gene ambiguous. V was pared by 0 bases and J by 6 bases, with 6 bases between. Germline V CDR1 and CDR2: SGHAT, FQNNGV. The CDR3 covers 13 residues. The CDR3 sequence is CASSLEGFNEQFF. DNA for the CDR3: TGTGCCAGCAGCTTAGAAGGGTTCAATGAGCAGTTCTTC. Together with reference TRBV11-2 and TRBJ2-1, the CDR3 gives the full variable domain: EAGVAQSPRYKIIEKRQSVAFWCNPISGHATLYWYQQILGQGPKLLIQFQNNGVVDDSQLPKDRFSAERLKGVDSTLKIQPAKLEDSAVYLCASSLEGFNEQFFGPGTRLTVL.

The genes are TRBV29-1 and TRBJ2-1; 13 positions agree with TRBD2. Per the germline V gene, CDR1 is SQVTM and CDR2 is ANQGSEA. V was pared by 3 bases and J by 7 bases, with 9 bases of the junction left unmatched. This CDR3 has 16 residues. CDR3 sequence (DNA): TGCAGCGTTGACGGCAGGACTAGCGGGAGCCTTAATGAGCAGTTCTTC. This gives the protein CSVDGRTSGSLNEQFF.

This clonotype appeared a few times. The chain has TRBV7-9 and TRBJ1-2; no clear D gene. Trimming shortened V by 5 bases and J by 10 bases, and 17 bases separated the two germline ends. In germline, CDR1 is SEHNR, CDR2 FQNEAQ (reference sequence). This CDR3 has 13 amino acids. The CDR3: CASSEIMDGDYTF. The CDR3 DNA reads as TGTGCCAGCAGCGAGATAATGGACGGAGACTACACCTTC.

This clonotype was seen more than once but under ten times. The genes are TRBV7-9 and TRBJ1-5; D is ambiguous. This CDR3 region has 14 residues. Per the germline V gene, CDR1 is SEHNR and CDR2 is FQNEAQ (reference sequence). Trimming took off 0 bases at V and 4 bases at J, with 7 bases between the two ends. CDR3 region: CASSLAGPNQPQHF. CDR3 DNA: TGTGCCAGCAGCTTAGCGGGCCCTAATCAGCCCCAGCATTTT.

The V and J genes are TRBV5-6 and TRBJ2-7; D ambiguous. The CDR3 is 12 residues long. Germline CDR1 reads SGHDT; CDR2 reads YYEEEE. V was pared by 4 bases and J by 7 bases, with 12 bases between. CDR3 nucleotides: TGTGCCAGCAGCCTGTCTACGTGGGAGCAGTACTTC. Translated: CASSLSTWEQYF.

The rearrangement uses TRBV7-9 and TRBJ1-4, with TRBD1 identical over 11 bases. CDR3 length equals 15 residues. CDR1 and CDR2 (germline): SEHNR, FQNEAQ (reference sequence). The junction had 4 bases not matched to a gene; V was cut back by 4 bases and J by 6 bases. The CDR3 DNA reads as TGTGCCAGCAGCTCGCCGGGACAGGGGGATGAAAAACTGTTTTTT. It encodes CASSSPGQGDEKLFF. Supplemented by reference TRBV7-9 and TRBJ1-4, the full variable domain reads DTGVSQNPRHKITKRGQNVTFRCDPISEHNRLYWYRQTLGQGPEFLTYFQNEAQLEKSRLLSDRFSAERPKGSFSTLEIQRTEQGDSAMYLCASSSPGQGDEKLFFGSGTQLSVL.

CDR3 nucleotide sequence: TGTGCCAGCAGCGGCCGGGACAGGGTTTCCTACGAGCAGTACTTC. It encodes CASSGRDRVSYEQYF. V gene TRBV7-9 combines with J gene TRBJ2-7; TRBD1 matches at 9 bases. V trimming: 5 bases; J trimming: 1 base; junction bases outside the gene matches: 6. The CDR3 length is 15 residues. Germline CDR1 SEHNR, CDR2 FQNEAQ (reference sequence).

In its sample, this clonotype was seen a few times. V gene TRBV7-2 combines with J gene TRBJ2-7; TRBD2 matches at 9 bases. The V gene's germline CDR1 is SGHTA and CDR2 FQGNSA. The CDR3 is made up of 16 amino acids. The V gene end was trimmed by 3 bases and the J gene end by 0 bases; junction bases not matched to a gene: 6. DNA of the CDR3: TGTGCCAGCAGCTTTTCTAGCGGGGTCAGCTCCTACGAGCAGTACTTC. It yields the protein CASSFSSGVSSYEQYF.

The CDR3 bases are TGTGCCAGCAGCCGCCCTAAAGGGTTTGGGGCCAACGTCCTGACTTTC. This encodes CASSRPKGFGANVLTF. This chain links TRBV5-4 with TRBJ2-6, with D unclear. The V end was cut by 4 bases, the J end by 3 bases, with 14 bases between. Germline-derived CDR1 and CDR2 are SGHNT and YYREEE (reference sequence). This CDR3 contains 16 residues.

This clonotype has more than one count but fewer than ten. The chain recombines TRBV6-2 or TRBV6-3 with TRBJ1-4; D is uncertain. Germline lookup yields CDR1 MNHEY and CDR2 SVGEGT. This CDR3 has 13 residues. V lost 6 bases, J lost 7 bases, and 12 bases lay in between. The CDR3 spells CASSGSLGEKLFF. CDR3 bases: TGTGCCAGCAGCGGATCCTTGGGTGAAAAACTGTTTTTT.

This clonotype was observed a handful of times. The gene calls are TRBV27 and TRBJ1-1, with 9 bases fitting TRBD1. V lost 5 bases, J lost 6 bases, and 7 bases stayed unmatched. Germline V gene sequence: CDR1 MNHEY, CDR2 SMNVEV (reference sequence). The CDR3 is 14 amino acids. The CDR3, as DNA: TGTGCCAGCAGTGTACAGGGGGCTGTCCCTGAAGCTTTCTTT. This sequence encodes CASSVQGAVPEAFF.

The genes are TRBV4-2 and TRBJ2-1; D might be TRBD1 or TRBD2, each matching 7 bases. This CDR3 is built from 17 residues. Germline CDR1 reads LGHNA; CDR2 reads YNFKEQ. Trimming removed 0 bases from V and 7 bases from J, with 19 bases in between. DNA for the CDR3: TGTGCCAGCAGCCAAGATTGGACTAGGGACAGCACGAATGAGCAGTTCTTC. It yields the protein CASSQDWTRDSTNEQFF.

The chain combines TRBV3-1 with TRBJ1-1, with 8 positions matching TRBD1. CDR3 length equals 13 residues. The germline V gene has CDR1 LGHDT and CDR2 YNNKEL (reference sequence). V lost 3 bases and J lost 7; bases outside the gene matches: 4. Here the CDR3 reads CASSHGQGYEAFF. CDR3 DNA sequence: TGTGCCAGCAGCCACGGACAGGGCTATGAAGCTTTCTTT. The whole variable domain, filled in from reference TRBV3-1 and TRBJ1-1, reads DTAVSQTPKYLVTQMGNDKSIKCEQNLGHDTMYWYKQDSKKFLKIMFSYNNKELIINETVPNRFSPKSPDKAHLNLHINSLELGDSAVYFCASSHGQGYEAFFGQGTRLTVV.